This TCR beta chain was captured in a study of T-cell memory formation after mild COVID-19. About the research overall: Each donor largely had its own TCR clusters. General study findings and limits: Contracting clones from day 15 to 85 showed balanced CD4/CD8; later expanders favored CD4+. Several responding clones turned up in pre-infection memory, indicating that cross-reactive memory may have taken part.

MiXCR was run by TCRdb on the 5' RACE reads, yielding one entry per CDR3 protein. The sample contains a few hundred thousand distinct CDR3 sequences, around an eighth of which appear only once. This CDR3 contains 13 residues. Per the germline V gene, CDR1 is SGHTA and CDR2 is FQGNSA. The J segment lost 17 bases and the V segment lost 7 bases, leaving 13 bases of the junction unmatched. As for this clonotype: Its antigen is not identified.

The clonotype was recovered from a man aged 18 to 35 who had mild COVID-19 (a few samples of this study predate the infection). Cell type and time point are not known. This chain connects TRBV7-2 to TRBJ1-6, with TRBD1 matching over 8 bases. Source material: PBMCs or a T cell subset sorted from them (not recorded which). DNA of the CDR3: TGTGCCAGCACTTCGGGACAGGCCCTCCCCGTCCACTTT. This encodes CASTSGQALPVHF.